This is a list of T cell receptor beta chains from one sample in a study of OX40 agonist ivuxolimab in advanced cancers. Only in-frame clones appear in the TCRdb table, and some are missing; sequencing was by immunoSEQ multiplex PCR. Of roughly 70,000 clones listed, 75% to 90% are singletons. This specimen was CD4+ or CD8+ T cells sorted from blood, taken in a trial of the OX40 agonist ivuxolimab. These receptors all stem from an adult with an advanced solid tumor such as melanoma, head and neck, liver or kidney cancer. The CDR3 runs from the conserved cysteine through the conserved F or W. The D gene is left open where the match is weak.

j_gene: TRBJ1-1
v_gene: TRBV7-3
d_gene: .
CDR3nt: TGTGCCAGCAGCGTAGATGGGGTGGGCACTGAAGCTTTCTTT
CDR3aa: CASSVDGVGTEAFF

j_gene: TRBJ2-3
v_gene: TRBV7-9
d_gene: .
CDR3nt: TGTGCCAGCAGCTTAGCTCCCAGCAAGGGCACAGATACGCAGTATTTT
CDR3aa: CASSLAPSKGTDTQYF

j_gene: TRBJ1-2
v_gene: TRBV7-9
d_gene: .
CDR3nt: TGTGCCAGCAGCACGGTTGGCTACACCTTC
CDR3aa: CASSTVGYTF

j_gene: TRBJ1-4
v_gene: TRBV5-1
d_gene: .
CDR3nt: TGCGCCAGCAGCTTGTCTTCCGCGGGGGTACGGGTAGAAAAACTGTTTTTT
CDR3aa: CASSLSSAGVRVEKLFF

j_gene: TRBJ2-1
v_gene: TRBV9
d_gene: .
CDR3nt: TGTGCCAGCAGCGTAGATCAAAGAGCTGAGCAGTTCTTC
CDR3aa: CASSVDQRAEQFF

j_gene: TRBJ2-3
v_gene: TRBV29-1
d_gene: .
CDR3nt: TGCTCAGAGGGGCCAAATACGCAGTATTTT
CDR3aa: CSEGPNTQYF

j_gene: TRBJ1-1
v_gene: TRBV19
d_gene: .
CDR3nt: TGTGCCAGTAGTCATCGGATTGACACTGAAGCTTTCTTT
CDR3aa: CASSHRIDTEAFF

j_gene: TRBJ1-1
v_gene: TRBV5-4
d_gene: TRBD1
CDR3nt: TGTGCCAGCAGCCCTAGGGACAGATACACTGAAGCTTTCTTT
CDR3aa: CASSPRDRYTEAFF

j_gene: TRBJ1-5
v_gene: TRBV19
d_gene: .
CDR3nt: TGTGCCAGTAGATCAACAGGGACACGGGAGCAGCCCCAGCATTTT
CDR3aa: CASRSTGTREQPQHF

j_gene: TRBJ2-3
v_gene: TRBV4-1
d_gene: .
CDR3nt: TGCGCCAGCAGCCAACAACTAGGGCCCCTGAATTTT
CDR3aa: CASSQQLGPLNF